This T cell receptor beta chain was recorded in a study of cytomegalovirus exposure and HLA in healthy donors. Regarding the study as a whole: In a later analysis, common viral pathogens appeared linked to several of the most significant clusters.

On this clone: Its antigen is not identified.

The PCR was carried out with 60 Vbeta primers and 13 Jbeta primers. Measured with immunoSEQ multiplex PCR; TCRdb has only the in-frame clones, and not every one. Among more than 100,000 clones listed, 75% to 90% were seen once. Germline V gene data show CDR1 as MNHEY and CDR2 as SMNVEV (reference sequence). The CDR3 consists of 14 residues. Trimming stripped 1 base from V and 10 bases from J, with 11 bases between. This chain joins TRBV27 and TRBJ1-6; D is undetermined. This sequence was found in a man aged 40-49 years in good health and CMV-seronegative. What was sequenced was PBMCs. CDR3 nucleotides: TGTGCCAGCAGTTTATTATCTGAGAACTCACCCCTCCACTTT. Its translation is CASSLLSENSPLHF.